The present TCR beta chain was sequenced within a study of blood T cell repertoires in COVID-19. As for the study in general: Samples representing acute and convalescent COVID-19 were sourced from the United States, Italy and Spain. T cells, B-cell-depleted T cells, or PBMCs provided the cDNA or gDNA that served as material.

The CDR3 loop spans 19 amino acids. The germline V gene has CDR1 MGHRA and CDR2 YSYEKL. V lost 0 bases and J lost 0, with 17 bases in between. Using immunoSEQ multiplex PCR, the repertoire was profiled, and TCRdb retains in-frame clones only, with some absent. The data show 150,000 to 200,000 clones, around 79% seen once. The sample comprised peripheral blood. This TCR was recovered from a man aged 60 to 75 with active or convalescent COVID-19. This sequence joins TRBV4-1 and TRBJ2-2; D call uncertain. CDR3 residues: CASSQENSLASANTGELFF. For the CDR3, the DNA is TGCGCCAGCAGCCAAGAAAACTCCTTGGCCAGCGCGAACACCGGGGAGCTGTTTTTT.